The rows below give T cell receptor beta chains drawn from one sample of a study of blood T cell repertoires in COVID-19. TCRdb keeps only in-frame clones here, not all; method: immunoSEQ multiplex PCR. The sample contains approximately 110,000 clones, roughly 80% of which appear only once. The sample comprised peripheral blood. The source is a human donor in a cohort sampled during active or convalescent COVID-19. CDR3s include the opening cysteine and the closing phenylalanine or tryptophan. A D gene is named only where the DNA matches it firmly. Clone size is stated in some rows and not others, as once, few, many or a class when expanded.

V gene	J gene	clone size	D gene	CDR3 length	CDR3 DNA	CDR3 protein
TRBV7-9	TRBJ2-7	NA	TRBD1	14	TGTGCCAGCAGCCACGGGACAGGGACCTACGAGCAGTACTTC	CASSHGTGTYEQYF
TRBV3-1/TRBV3-2	TRBJ2-1	once	TRBD2	15	TGTGCCAGTAGCCAAGCCCGGGGTTGGGGGGGTGAGCAGTTCTTC	CASSQARGWGGEQFF
TRBV5-6	TRBJ1-5	NA	NA	15	TGTGCCAGCAGCTTGTACACAGGGATTGACCAGCCCCAGCATTTT	CASSLYTGIDQPQHF
TRBV12-3/TRBV12-4	TRBJ2-7	NA	NA	13	TGTGCCAGCAGTTTAGACCCAGGGGTCGAGCAGTACTTC	CASSLDPGVEQYF
TRBV28	TRBJ1-4	NA	NA	14	TGTGCCAGCAGCGGGGGAGGAAATAATGAAAAACTGTTTTTT	CASSGGGNNEKLFF
TRBV7-6	TRBJ1-1	few	NA	11	TGTGCCAGCAGCTTCAGGGGTACAGCTTTCTTT	CASSFRGTAFF
TRBV5-5	TRBJ2-3	few	NA	15	TGTGCCAGCAGCTTCTCTGGAGGAGGCACAGATACGCAGTATTTT	CASSFSGGGTDTQYF
TRBV28	TRBJ1-1	NA	NA	11	TGTGCCAGCCGGGGGAAGGTGGAAGCTTTCTTT	CASRGKVEAFF
TRBV5-1	TRBJ2-1	once	TRBD2	15	TGCGCCAGCCGACTAGCGGACCGTACATACAATGAGCAGTTCTTC	CASRLADRTYNEQFF
TRBV27	TRBJ2-3	NA	TRBD2	19	TGTGCCAGCAGCCAATTAACGCCTAGCGGGGGGGCCGCCACAGATACGCAGTATTTT	CASSQLTPSGGAATDTQYF
TRBV6-2/TRBV6-3	TRBJ1-5	few	TRBD1	18	TGTGCCAGCAGTTACTCGACTGGGACAGGATATAGCAATCAGCCCCAGCATTTT	CASSYSTGTGYSNQPQHF
TRBV4-2	TRBJ2-7	NA	NA	18	TGTGCCAGCAGCTGGCTTCCGACCCCGGCCGCCCGGGGAGCCGAGCAGTACTTC	CASSWLPTPAARGAEQYF
TRBV6-6	TRBJ2-3	NA	NA	12	TGTGCCAGCACCGATTTCGGGGATACGCAGTATTTT	CASTDFGDTQYF
TRBV6-5	TRBJ2-1	few	TRBD1	14	TGTGCCAGCAGTCAGACAGGGTTCTGGGATGAGCAGTTCTTC	CASSQTGFWDEQFF
TRBV27	TRBJ2-3	once	NA	14	TGTGCCAGCAGTTTGAAACTAGCAGCAGATACGCAGTATTTT	CASSLKLAADTQYF
TRBV11-2	TRBJ2-1	NA	NA	18	TGTGCCAGCATCGCCGGGACAGGGGCAGCGGGAGGTACCAATGAGCAGTTCTTC	CASIAGTGAAGGTNEQFF
TRBV10-3	TRBJ1-6	NA	NA	13	TGTGCCATCAATATTGGTGGAGATTCACCCCTCCACTTT	CAINIGGDSPLHF
TRBV5-1	TRBJ1-2	NA	TRBD1	15	TGCGCCAGCAGCCCCGCCGGACAGGGGGCGTCGGAGCGCACCTTC	CASSPAGQGASERTF
TRBV7-8	TRBJ2-3	NA	NA	15	TGTGCCAGCAGCCTCAACGCCGGACTTTTAGATACGCAGTATTTT	CASSLNAGLLDTQYF
TRBV6-5	TRBJ2-2	NA	NA	15	TGTGCCAGCAGCTACCGCGCGGCAGCGAGCGGGGAGCTGTTTTTT	CASSYRAAASGELFF
TRBV27	TRBJ2-3	NA	TRBD1	17	TGTGCCAGCAGTTCCTCCGGGACAGGGTGGATTACAGATACGCAGTATTTT	CASSSSGTGWITDTQYF
TRBV6-2/TRBV6-3	TRBJ1-6	NA	TRBD1	17	TGTGCCAGCAGTTTCTCGGGACAGGGAGTCCCAGGTTCACCCCTCCACTTT	CASSFSGQGVPGSPLHF
TRBV9	TRBJ2-7	NA	NA	12	TGTGCCAGCGGCCAGGGTGGCCACGAGCAGTACTTC	CASGQGGHEQYF
TRBV4-2	TRBJ2-7	NA	TRBD2	18	TGTGCCAGCAGCCGAGTGGGTATAGCGGGGCAAGACTCCTACGAGCAGTACTTC	CASSRVGIAGQDSYEQYF
TRBV28	TRBJ2-1	few	NA	16	TGTGCCAGCAGGAGGAGCTCAGAGCGGACCTACAATGAGCAGTTCTTC	CASRRSSERTYNEQFF
TRBV6-2/TRBV6-3	TRBJ1-1	few	TRBD1	14	TGTGCCAGCAGTTACACGGGACAGGCGGCTGAAGCTTTCTTT	CASSYTGQAAEAFF
TRBV4-2	TRBJ1-1	NA	NA	15	TGTGCCAGCAGTCGACCCGAGGGGGAGGGGACTGAAGCTTTCTTT	CASSRPEGEGTEAFF
TRBV19	TRBJ1-2	medium-sized	NA	16	TGTGCCAGTAGTATAGACCACCAGACAGCTAACTATGGCTACACCTTC	CASSIDHQTANYGYTF
TRBV7-9	TRBJ2-7	NA	TRBD2	16	TGTGCCAGCAGCTCAGTATACGCTAGCGGCTCCTACGAGCAGTACTTC	CASSSVYASGSYEQYF
TRBV19	TRBJ1-2	once	TRBD1	13	TGTGCCAGTAGTCCGGGGACAGCCCATGGCTACACCTTC	CASSPGTAHGYTF
TRBV6-2/TRBV6-3	TRBJ1-5	NA	TRBD1	14	TGTGCCAGCAGTTACGGACAGGGCAATCAGCCCCAGCATTTT	CASSYGQGNQPQHF
TRBV6-2/TRBV6-3	TRBJ2-2	once	NA	15	TGTGCCAGCAGTCCCCGACTAGTTATCACCGGGGAGCTGTTTTTT	CASSPRLVITGELFF